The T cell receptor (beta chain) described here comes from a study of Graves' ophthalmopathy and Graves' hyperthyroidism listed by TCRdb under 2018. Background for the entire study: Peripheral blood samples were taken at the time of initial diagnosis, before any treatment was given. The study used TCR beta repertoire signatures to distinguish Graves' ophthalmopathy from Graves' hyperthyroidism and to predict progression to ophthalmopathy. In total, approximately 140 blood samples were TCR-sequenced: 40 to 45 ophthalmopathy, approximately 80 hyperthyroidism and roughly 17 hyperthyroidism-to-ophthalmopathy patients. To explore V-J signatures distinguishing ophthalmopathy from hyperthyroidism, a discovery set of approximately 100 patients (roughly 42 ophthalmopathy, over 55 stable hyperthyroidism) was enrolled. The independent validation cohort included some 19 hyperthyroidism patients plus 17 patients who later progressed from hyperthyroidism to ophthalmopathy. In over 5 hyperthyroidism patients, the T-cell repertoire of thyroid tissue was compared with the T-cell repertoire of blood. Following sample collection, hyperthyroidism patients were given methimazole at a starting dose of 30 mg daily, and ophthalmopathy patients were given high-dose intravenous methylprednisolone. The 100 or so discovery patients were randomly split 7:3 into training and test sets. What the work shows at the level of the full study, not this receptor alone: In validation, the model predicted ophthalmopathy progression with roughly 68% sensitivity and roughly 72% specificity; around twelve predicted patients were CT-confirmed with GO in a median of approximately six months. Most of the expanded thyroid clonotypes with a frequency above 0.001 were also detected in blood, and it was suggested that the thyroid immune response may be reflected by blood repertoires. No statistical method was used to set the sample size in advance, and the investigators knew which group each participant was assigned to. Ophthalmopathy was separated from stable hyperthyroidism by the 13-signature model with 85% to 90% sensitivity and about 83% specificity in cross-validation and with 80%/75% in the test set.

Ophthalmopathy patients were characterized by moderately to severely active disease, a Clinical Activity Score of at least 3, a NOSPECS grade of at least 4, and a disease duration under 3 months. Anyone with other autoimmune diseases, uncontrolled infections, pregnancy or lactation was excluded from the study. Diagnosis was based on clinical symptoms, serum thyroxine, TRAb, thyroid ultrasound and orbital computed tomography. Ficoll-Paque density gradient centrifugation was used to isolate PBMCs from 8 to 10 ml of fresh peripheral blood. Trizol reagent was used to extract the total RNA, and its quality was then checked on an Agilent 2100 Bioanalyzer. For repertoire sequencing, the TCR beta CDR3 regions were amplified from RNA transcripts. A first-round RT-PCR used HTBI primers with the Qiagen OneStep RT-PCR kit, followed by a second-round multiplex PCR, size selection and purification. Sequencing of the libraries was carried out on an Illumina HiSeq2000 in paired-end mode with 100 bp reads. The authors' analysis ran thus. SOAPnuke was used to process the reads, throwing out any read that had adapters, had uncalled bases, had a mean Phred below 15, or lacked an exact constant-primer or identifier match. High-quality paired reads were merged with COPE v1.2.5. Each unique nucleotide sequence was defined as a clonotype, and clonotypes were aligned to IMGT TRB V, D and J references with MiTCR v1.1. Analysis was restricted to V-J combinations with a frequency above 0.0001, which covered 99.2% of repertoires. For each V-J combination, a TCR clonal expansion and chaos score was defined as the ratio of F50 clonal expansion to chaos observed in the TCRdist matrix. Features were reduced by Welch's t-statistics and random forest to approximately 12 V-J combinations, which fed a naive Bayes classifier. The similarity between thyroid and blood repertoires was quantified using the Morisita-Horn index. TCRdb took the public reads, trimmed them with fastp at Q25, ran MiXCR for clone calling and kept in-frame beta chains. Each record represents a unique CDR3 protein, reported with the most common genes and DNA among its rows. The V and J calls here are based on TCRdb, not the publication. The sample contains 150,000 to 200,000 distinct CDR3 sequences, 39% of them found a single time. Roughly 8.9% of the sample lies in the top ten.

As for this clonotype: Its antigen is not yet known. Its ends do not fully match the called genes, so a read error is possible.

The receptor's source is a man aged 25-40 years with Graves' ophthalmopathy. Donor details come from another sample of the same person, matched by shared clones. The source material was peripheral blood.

The CDR3 has the sequence CASSLASLYEQYF. The DNA is TGCGCCAGCAGCCTAGCATCACTCTACGAGCAGTACTTC. The chain employs TRBV7-2 and TRBJ2-7, and perhaps TRBD2 as D gene, on 5 matching bases. From a lookup of the germline V gene, CDR1 and CDR2 are SGHTA and FQGNSA. Including the terminal cysteine and phenylalanine, the CDR3 comprises 13 residues. CDR3 DNA is the only sequence kept; it has 39 bases, read in frame from the first base. With all but the CDR3 taken from the reference TRBV7-2 and TRBJ2-7 genes, the full variable domain is: GAGVSQSPSNKVTEKGKDVELRCDPISGHTALYWYRQSLGQGLEFLIYFQGNSAPDKSGLPSDRFSAERTGGSVSTLTIQRTQQEDSAVYLCASSLASLYEQYFGPGTRLTVT.